A selection of T cell receptor beta chains follows, all from one sample in a study of blood T cell repertoires in COVID-19. Sequencing was performed with immunoSEQ multiplex PCR; in TCRdb, only in-frame clones are kept and a portion is missing. The repertoire holds 150,000 to 180,000 clones, with over 65% as singletons. Input material: peripheral blood. These receptors were obtained from a man older than 75 with acute or convalescent COVID-19. Both conserved end residues are part of each CDR3. D genes are given only for firm matches. Size is omitted from some rows. Given values are once, few, many or a class for expanded clones.

clone_size | j_call | d_call | v_call | cdr3_aa | cdr3_nt
- | TRBJ2-1 | - | TRBV5-1 | CASSSGTASGEQFF | TGCGCCAGCAGCTCCGGGACTGCCTCGGGTGAGCAGTTCTTC
- | TRBJ1-2 | - | TRBV5-4 | CASSLTRGENGYTF | TGTGCCAGCAGCTTAACCCGGGGGGAGAATGGCTACACCTTC
- | TRBJ2-1 | TRBD2 | TRBV27 | CASTRPGAGVEQFF | TGTGCCAGCACCAGGCCGGGAGCGGGGGTTGAGCAGTTCTTC
- | TRBJ1-2 | TRBD1 | TRBV24-1 | CATSDTGGGGYTF | TGTGCCACCAGTGATACAGGGGGCGGTGGCTACACCTTC
- | TRBJ1-2 | TRBD1 | TRBV6-2/TRBV6-3 | CASSYSSGGGYTF | TGTGCCAGCAGTTACTCATCAGGGGGTGGCTACACCTTC
- | TRBJ1-5 | TRBD1 | TRBV18 | CASSGQGQQPQHF | TGTGCCAGCTCGGGACAGGGCCAGCAGCCCCAGCATTTT
- | TRBJ2-3 | TRBD2 | TRBV5-1 | CASSIGLAGGTDTQYF | TGCGCCAGCAGCATCGGACTAGCGGGGGGCACAGATACGCAGTATTTT
few | TRBJ2-2 | TRBD1 | TRBV18 | CASSQNRGTGELFF | TGTGCCAGCTCACAGAACAGGGGTACCGGGGAGCTGTTTTTT
- | TRBJ2-1 | TRBD2 | TRBV5-1 | CASSLRGSGGYNEQFF | TGCGCCAGCAGCTTGAGGGGTAGCGGGGGTTACAATGAGCAGTTCTTC
- | TRBJ2-3 | TRBD1 | TRBV4-1 | CASSQETTGGPDTQYF | TGCGCCAGCAGCCAAGAGACGACAGGGGGCCCAGATACGCAGTATTTT
- | TRBJ1-5 | - | TRBV19 | CATSRGEGEGAQPQHF | TGTGCCACATCCCGCGGGGAGGGGGAAGGGGCTCAGCCCCAGCATTTT
few | TRBJ2-7 | TRBD1 | TRBV4-3 | CASSQEGTGADEQYF | TGCGCCAGCAGCCAAGAAGGGACAGGGGCCGACGAGCAGTACTTC
- | TRBJ1-6 | - | TRBV2 | CASMSPTGSYNSPLHF | TGTGCCAGCATGAGCCCCACCGGGTCCTATAATTCACCCCTCCACTTT
- | TRBJ1-1 | TRBD1 | TRBV19 | CASRASGTGITEAFF | TGTGCCAGCCGCGCTTCAGGGACAGGGATCACTGAAGCTTTCTTT
once | TRBJ2-6 | - | TRBV11-3 | CASSPFRGQAGANVLTF | TGTGCCAGCAGCCCCTTCAGGGGTCAGGCTGGGGCCAACGTCCTGACTTTC
- | TRBJ2-5 | TRBD1 | TRBV15 | CATSSGTGGTQYF | TGTGCCACCAGCAGTGGGACAGGTGGGACCCAGTACTTC
- | TRBJ2-5 | - | TRBV19 | CASSPDKEETQYF | TGTGCCAGTAGTCCGGACAAAGAAGAGACCCAGTACTTC
- | TRBJ1-2 | TRBD1 | TRBV29-1 | CSVLRQGKVRGYTF | TGCAGCGTCCTACGACAGGGAAAGGTGAGGGGCTACACCTTC
many | TRBJ2-5 | TRBD1 | TRBV5-1 | CASSSGQGARLETQYF | TGCGCCAGCAGCTCGGGACAGGGGGCACGTCTGGAGACCCAGTACTTC
- | TRBJ2-7 | TRBD1 | TRBV5-1 | CASNRDRDFYEQYF | TGCGCCAGCAACAGGGACAGGGATTTCTACGAGCAGTACTTC
once | TRBJ2-3 | - | TRBV27 | CASSREAHSTDTQYF | TGTGCCAGCAGTAGGGAGGCTCATAGCACAGATACGCAGTATTTT
- | TRBJ1-2 | TRBD1 | TRBV2 | CASSGQGSDYGYTF | TGTGCCAGCAGTGGACAGGGTTCTGACTATGGCTACACCTTC
- | TRBJ1-2 | TRBD1 | TRBV28 | CASSSSAGQRINYGYTF | TGTGCCAGCAGTTCCTCGGCGGGACAGAGAATTAACTATGGCTACACCTTC
few | TRBJ2-2 | TRBD2 | TRBV11-2 | CASSFTSGGTNTGELFF | TGTGCCAGCAGCTTCACTAGCGGGGGAACGAACACCGGGGAGCTGTTTTTT
once | TRBJ1-2 | TRBD1 | TRBV7-9 | CASTHLGAGGYGYTF | TGTGCCAGCACCCACTTAGGGGCAGGGGGTTATGGCTACACCTTC
once | TRBJ1-6 | - | TRBV6-4 | CASSDSFGGYNSPLHF | TGTGCCAGCAGTGACTCTTTTGGAGGTTACAATTCACCCCTCCACTTT
- | TRBJ2-3 | TRBD2 | TRBV9 | CASSVTAGVPLGTDTQYF | TGTGCCAGCAGCGTTACAGCGGGGGTTCCCTTGGGGACAGATACGCAGTATTTT
- | TRBJ2-1 | - | TRBV11-2 | CASSSPPGGSSYNEQFF | TGTGCCAGCAGCTCGCCCCCCGGCGGTTCTTCCTACAATGAGCAGTTCTTC
- | TRBJ1-2 | - | TRBV7-8 | CASSSYDVYGYTF | TGTGCCAGCAGCTCCTACGATGTCTATGGCTACACCTTC
- | TRBJ1-1 | TRBD1 | TRBV18 | CASSPRRQGMERAEAFF | TGTGCCAGCTCACCTCGGAGACAGGGAATGGAGAGAGCTGAAGCTTTCTTT
once | TRBJ2-6 | TRBD1 | TRBV19 | CASRPTGLRSGANVLTF | TGTGCCAGTAGACCGACAGGGCTGCGGTCTGGGGCCAACGTCCTGACTTTC
- | TRBJ2-1 | TRBD2 | TRBV24-1 | CATSGASGGFYNEQFF | TGTGCCACCAGTGGGGCTAGCGGGGGGTTCTACAATGAGCAGTTCTTC
- | TRBJ1-1 | - | TRBV7-9 | CASNPSGDEAFF | TGTGCCAGCAACCCGTCGGGGGATGAAGCTTTCTTT
- | TRBJ2-1 | - | TRBV28 | CASSSPGAGTDNEQFF | TGTGCCAGCAGTTCTCCCGGCGCGGGAACAGACAATGAGCAGTTCTTC
- | TRBJ2-5 | TRBD2 | TRBV12-5 | CASGPGLAGGRETQYF | TGTGCTAGTGGTCCGGGACTAGCGGGGGGCAGAGAGACCCAGTACTTC
- | TRBJ2-7 | - | TRBV6-2/TRBV6-3 | CASSTQLLGQYF | TGTGCCAGCAGTACCCAACTACTGGGGCAGTACTTC
once | TRBJ2-2 | TRBD1 | TRBV19 | CATAGTAAGTGELFF | TGTGCCACCGCCGGGACAGCCGCGGGCACCGGGGAGCTGTTTTTT
- | TRBJ1-1 | TRBD1 | TRBV5-6 | CASSLQGGMNTEAFF | TGTGCCAGCAGCTTACAGGGGGGGATGAACACTGAAGCTTTCTTT
- | TRBJ2-5 | - | TRBV4-2 | CASSQEPGNLGETQYF | TGTGCCAGCAGCCAGGAACCGGGGAACTTGGGGGAGACCCAGTACTTC
- | TRBJ2-3 | - | TRBV5-1 | CASSWGQGREDTDTQYF | TGCGCCAGCAGCTGGGGGCAGGGGAGAGAGGACACAGATACGCAGTATTTT
- | TRBJ2-7 | - | TRBV11-3 | CASSSTGIGSSYEQYF | TGTGCCAGCAGCTCCACAGGGATAGGTAGTTCCTACGAGCAGTACTTC
- | TRBJ2-1 | TRBD2 | TRBV7-6 | CASSLAPASGGGVSYNEQFF | TGTGCCAGCAGCTTAGCGCCGGCTAGCGGGGGAGGAGTCTCCTACAATGAGCAGTTCTTC
- | TRBJ2-7 | - | TRBV7-6 | CASSLDGHSYEQYF | TGTGCCAGCAGCTTAGACGGACACTCCTACGAGCAGTACTTC
- | TRBJ2-4 | - | TRBV7-9 | CASSLTPMNSFLAKNIQYF | TGTGCCAGCAGCTTAACCCCAATGAACAGCTTCCTAGCCAAAAACATTCAGTACTTC
- | TRBJ1-4 | - | TRBV6-5 | CATQPGSTNEKLFF | TGTGCCACACAGCCAGGGTCAACTAATGAAAAACTGTTTTTT